This record looks at one TCR beta chain sequence and its context. The antigen is undetermined. Measured with immunoSEQ multiplex PCR; TCRdb has only the in-frame clones, and not every one. The sample carries around 120,000 clones, 92% recorded once. This entry belongs to a study of T cell responses to AZD1222 COVID-19 vaccine. On the study more broadly: Samples with a second dose at about 4 or about 12 weeks were pooled together. Study-wide results and limits: Per reports, nearly half of all spike-specific TCRs target regions that are unmutated in variants. Repertoire sampling happened only post peak T cell response.

This CDR3 is built from 18 residues. V lost 8 bases and J lost 2, with 28 bases in between. The germline V gene has CDR1 PRHDT and CDR2 FYEKMQ (reference sequence). The receptor was derived from an adult in good health. The material was peripheral blood, obtained on day 0 of AZD1222 vaccination. The V and J genes are TRBV13 and TRBJ2-7; D possibly matches TRBD1 or TRBD2 (6 bases each). Here the CDR3 reads CASGVLLGGEEGTYEQYF. The CDR3 DNA follows: TGTGCCAGCGGCGTTTTATTGGGGGGCGAAGAGGGAACCTACGAGCAGTACTTC.